These 31 T cell receptor beta chains share one sample of origin, sequenced in a study of CD8 T cells in ankylosing spondylitis. MiXCR, run by TCRdb on the 5' RACE reads, gives a single entry per CDR3 protein. In the table there are under 150,000 distinct CDR3 sequences, 9.3% of which are singletons. Sequenced input: blood, either unsorted or a sorted T cell fraction (not recorded which). The source is a male donor with ankylosing spondylitis or in good health (not recorded which).

This clonotype was recorded at least ten times. V usage is TRBV18 and J usage is TRBJ2-5; 8 positions match TRBD1. V gave up 8 bases and J gave up 5 bases; unmatched junction bases: 4. The CDR3 runs to 12 residues. The germline CDR1 and CDR2 sequences are KGHSH and LQKENI. This CDR3 reads CASRTGQETQYF. The CDR3, as DNA: TGTGCCAGCCGGACAGGGCAGGAGACCCAGTACTTC.

For this clonotype: Just one base apart from a much larger clone, this may be a read error. This chain connects TRBV6-1 to TRBJ2-6, with a possible D match to TRBD1 (5 bases). Germline loops: CDR1 MNHNS, CDR2 SASEGT. This CDR3 has 14 amino acids. CDR3 amino acids: CASSLSSGANGLTF. In DNA, the CDR3 is TGTGCCAGCAGTCTAAGCTCTGGGGCCAACGGCCTGACTTTC.

This chain uses TRBV7-2 with TRBJ2-3; possibly TRBD1 for D (5 bases). V lost 5 bases and J lost 7, with 13 bases in between. Germline V gene sequence: CDR1 SGHTA, CDR2 FQGNSA. The CDR3 totals 13 residues. CDR3: CASSLTEQHTQYF. The CDR3 nucleotides read TGTGCCAGCAGCCTGACAGAGCAACATACGCAGTATTTT. The full variable domain, with the rest looked up from reference TRBV7-2 and TRBJ2-3, is GAGVSQSPSNKVTEKGKDVELRCDPISGHTALYWYRQSLGQGLEFLIYFQGNSAPDKSGLPSDRFSAERTGGSVSTLTIQRTQQEDSAVYLCASSLTEQHTQYFGPGTRLTVL.

CDR3 nucleotide sequence: TGTGCCAGCAGCTTAAGGGAAGTTAATGAAAAACTGTTTTTT. Translating gives CASSLREVNEKLFF. The chain has TRBV12-3 or TRBV12-4 and TRBJ1-4, with unresolved D. There are 14 residues in the CDR3. Between the trimmed V and J ends, which lost 6 bases and 4 bases, there was a span of 12 bases.

In this sample, this clonotype turned up many times. This chain links TRBV29-1 with TRBJ2-3; no firm D call. V lost 6 bases to trimming and J lost 2 bases, with 18 bases between them. CDR1 is SQVTM and CDR2 is ANQGSEA in the germline V gene. CDR3 length equals 15 residues. CDR3 DNA: TGCAGCGTCCGAAGAACGGCTACGTTCACAGATACGCAGTATTTT. Encoded protein: CSVRRTATFTDTQYF.

This clonotype has a count of ten or more. This chain links TRBV14 with TRBJ2-1; D not resolved. CDR1 is SGHDN, CDR2 FVKESK, per germline. The germline V and J ends were trimmed by 1 base and 6 bases, with 7 bases remaining between them. The CDR3 is 13 residues long. CDR3: CASSQVRSNEQFF. The CDR3 DNA is TGTGCCAGCAGCCAAGTACGGAGCAATGAGCAGTTCTTC.

The chain links TRBV5-6 to TRBJ2-7; D possibly corresponds to TRBD1 (6 bases). Trimming cost V 2 bases and J 7 bases, with 19 bases left between them. The CDR3 has 15 amino acids. Per the germline V gene, CDR1 is SGHDT and CDR2 is YYEEEE. The CDR3 DNA is TGTGCCAGCAGCTTCCGGCGTCAGGGGAGTTGGGAGCAGTACTTC. It is translated as CASSFRRQGSWEQYF.

This clonotype occurred many times. The chain links TRBV7-7 to TRBJ2-2, with 8 bases lining up with TRBD1. Looked up from germline, CDR1 is SSHAT and CDR2 is FNYEAQ (reference sequence). V lost 10 bases, J lost 4 bases, and 5 bases stayed unmatched. This CDR3 region has 13 residues. CDR3 residues: CAIQGATTGELFF. The CDR3, as DNA: TGTGCCATTCAGGGGGCGACCACCGGGGAGCTGTTTTTT.

This clonotype was observed a handful of times. V and J are TRBV4-2 and TRBJ2-1, with 10 bases aligning to TRBD2. CDR1 and CDR2 (germline): LGHNA, YNFKEQ. The CDR3 has 14 amino acids. The trim removed 3 bases at V and 8 bases at J, leaving 4 bases unmatched. The CDR3 DNA is TGTGCCAGCAGCCAGCGGCTAGCGGGAGATGAGCAGTTCTTC. Translating it yields CASSQRLAGDEQFF.

The sample holds many counts of this clonotype. In DNA, the CDR3 is TGTGCCAGCAGGGTTATGGCTAACTATGGCTACACCTTC. Protein product: CASRVMANYGYTF. The chain is built from TRBV2 and TRBJ1-2; no clear D. V was pared by 6 bases and J by 0 bases, with 8 bases between. This CDR3 is built from 13 residues. CDR1 is SNHLY and CDR2 is FYNNEI in the germline V gene.

V gene TRBV4-3 combines with J gene TRBJ2-1; D might be TRBD2 (5 bases). The CDR3 contains 15 residues. V was pared by 1 base and J by 9 bases, with 16 bases between. Germline V gives CDR1 LGHNA, CDR2 YSLEER. DNA of the CDR3: TGCGCCAGCAGCCAAGTTAGTGCGGGTATTGGTGAGCAGTTCTTC. Its translation is CASSQVSAGIGEQFF.

The rearrangement links TRBV28 to TRBJ1-6, with 8 positions matching TRBD1. Germline V lookup: CDR1 MDHEN, CDR2 SYDVKM. V was clipped by 5 bases and J by 8 bases; unmatched bases: 5. CDR3 length: 14 residues. The CDR3, as DNA: TGTGCCAGCAGTCAAGGACAGGGTTATTCACCCCTCCACTTT. Translating it yields CASSQGQGYSPLHF.

The chain carries TRBV14 and TRBJ1-3; tentatively, D is TRBD1 (5 bases). This CDR3 is built from 16 residues. CDR1 and CDR2 from the germline V gene are SGHDN and FVKESK. V was clipped by 5 bases and J by 3 bases, with 17 bases between them. The CDR3 sequence: CASSIPGGLYGNTIYF. Here the CDR3 DNA reads TGTGCCAGCAGCATCCCCGGGGGATTATATGGAAACACCATATATTTT.

There are many counts of this clonotype. Here the CDR3 DNA reads TGTGCCAGCAGTACACTCAATGAGCAGTTCTTC. This translates into CASSTLNEQFF. The rearrangement links TRBV12-3 or TRBV12-4 to TRBJ2-1; D gene uncertain. The ends were cut back, 5 bases at V and 6 bases at J, with 5 bases in the middle. This CDR3 is 11 amino acids long.

The V gene is TRBV4-1, the J gene TRBJ1-5; D is undetermined. The length of the CDR3 is 16 residues. The V end was cut by 0 bases, the J end by 5 bases, with 14 bases between. From germline, CDR1 is MGHRA and CDR2 YSYEKL. The CDR3 spells CASSQDPAMWDQPQHF. The CDR3 DNA reads TGCGCCAGCAGCCAAGATCCAGCCATGTGGGATCAGCCCCAGCATTTT.

The V and J genes are TRBV30 and TRBJ2-7; 7 bases line up with TRBD1. The V gene's germline CDR1 is GTSNPN and CDR2 SVGIG (reference sequence). This CDR3 has 12 residues. The trim removed 4 bases at V and 5 bases at J, leaving 5 bases unmatched. This chain's CDR3 is CAWIGQANEQYF. The CDR3 DNA sequence: TGTGCCTGGATCGGACAGGCCAACGAGCAGTACTTC.

The chain has TRBV20-1 and TRBJ2-1; D unclear. This CDR3 spans 14 amino acids. Trimming left V 4 bases short and J 4 bases short, with 14 bases between. Germline V gene lookup returns CDR1 DFQATT and CDR2 SNEGSKA (reference sequence). The DNA of the CDR3 is TGCAGTGCTAAACAGACGAGCAATTACAATGAGCAGTTCTTC. Translating it yields CSAKQTSNYNEQFF.

This clonotype was counted only a few times. V and J are TRBV20-1 and TRBJ2-7; TRBD2 might be the D (6 bases). CDR1 DFQATT and CDR2 SNEGSKA come from the germline V gene (reference sequence). Trimming left V 5 bases short and J 2 bases short, with 16 bases between. CDR3 length: 14 amino acids. Here the CDR3 reads CSAGHTRRAYEQYF. The CDR3, as DNA: TGCAGTGCTGGCCATACTAGGAGGGCCTACGAGCAGTACTTC.

Many counts were recorded for this clonotype. The genes are TRBV7-2 and TRBJ2-7, with D uncertain. V was pared by 0 bases and J by 6 bases, with 3 bases between. The length of the CDR3 is 11 residues. The germline CDR1 and CDR2 sequences are SGHTA and FQGNSA. The CDR3 sequence is CASSLAREQYF. The CDR3 DNA sequence: TGTGCCAGCAGCTTAGCGCGCGAGCAGTACTTC.

This clonotype has at least ten counts. This chain links TRBV3-1 with TRBJ2-4, with D uncertain. Trimming removed 0 bases at V and 4 bases at J, with 16 bases between. The CDR3 contains 17 residues. Germline CDR1 LGHDT, CDR2 YNNKEL (reference sequence). The CDR3 bases are TGTGCCAGCAGCCAAGATGGACCTCGAACCAATAAAAACATTCAGTACTTC. Protein: CASSQDGPRTNKNIQYF.

This clonotype has ten or more counts. V usage is TRBV7-2 and J usage is TRBJ2-4; possible D gene TRBD2, 7 bases. Per germline, CDR1 SGHTA and CDR2 FQGNSA. The CDR3 is 13 amino acids. V was shortened by 6 bases and J by 7 bases, with 13 bases between the two germline ends. The chain's CDR3 is CASRLGGGNIQYF. CDR3 DNA sequence: TGTGCCAGCAGACTGGGAGGGGGGAACATTCAGTACTTC.

The table lists this clonotype with a few counts. The chain combines TRBV18 with TRBJ2-6, with 9 nucleotides matching TRBD1. CDR1 is KGHSH, CDR2 LQKENI, per germline. This CDR3 is 19 amino acids long. V was clipped by 5 bases and J by 2 bases; unmatched bases: 13. CDR3 DNA sequence: TGTGCCAGCTCATCGTTCGGGACAGGGAAGGTGGCTGGGGCCAACGTCCTGACTTTC. Translated, it gives CASSSFGTGKVAGANVLTF.

This clonotype was picked up many times. This chain joins TRBV5-1 and TRBJ1-1; tentatively, D is TRBD1 (5 bases). Germline CDR1 is SGHRS and CDR2 is YFSETQ. Trimming removed 3 bases at V and 0 bases at J, with 12 bases between. CDR3 length: 15 residues. The CDR3 nucleotides read TGCGCCAGCAGCTGGATGGGACGGATGAACACTGAAGCTTTCTTT. This codes for CASSWMGRMNTEAFF.

In DNA form, the CDR3 reads TGTGCCAGCAGTTCCGACAGGGGCAAGTATGGCTACACCTTC. Amino acid sequence: CASSSDRGKYGYTF. V gene TRBV12-3 or TRBV12-4 combines with J gene TRBJ1-2; 8 bases are shared with TRBD1. The V and J ends lost 4 bases and 5 bases, in that order; junction bases with no gene match: 6. This CDR3 has 14 amino acids.

The chain recombines TRBV4-1 with TRBJ2-1, with 8 nucleotides matching TRBD2. Germline CDR1 and CDR2: MGHRA and YSYEKL. The J segment lost 8 bases and the V segment lost 10 bases, leaving 16 bases of the junction unmatched. The length of the CDR3 is 15 residues. The CDR3: CATSPTDTGGDEQFF. DNA for the CDR3: TGCGCCACATCCCCCACGGACACCGGGGGGGATGAGCAGTTCTTC.

This clonotype was detected ten times or more. This chain joins TRBV11-2 and TRBJ2-5; D remains ambiguous. The CDR3 is 13 amino acids. Germline V CDR1 and CDR2: SGHAT, FQNNGV. The germline V and J ends were trimmed by 0 bases and 5 bases, with 7 bases remaining between them. CDR3 sequence: CASSLEVAETQYF. The CDR3 DNA sequence: TGTGCCAGCAGCTTAGAAGTAGCCGAGACCCAGTACTTC.

This clonotype appeared a few times. The chain uses TRBV5-1 and TRBJ2-5, with D possibly matching TRBD2 (5 bases). Germline values: CDR1 SGHRS, CDR2 YFSETQ. The CDR3 has 15 amino acids. Trimming cost V 4 bases and J 7 bases, with 20 bases left between them. CDR3 amino acids: CASSKTGKAERTQYF. Here the CDR3 DNA reads TGCGCCAGCAGCAAGACCGGGAAAGCCGAAAGGACCCAGTACTTC.

This clonotype has ten or more counts. V is TRBV11-2 and J is TRBJ2-7, with TRBD2 matching 7 bases. Looked up from germline, CDR1 is SGHAT and CDR2 is FQNNGV. Unmatched junction bases numbered 6, after V lost 4 bases and J lost 6 bases. This CDR3 spans 13 amino acids. The CDR3 protein is CASSSSGPSEQYF. As DNA, the CDR3 is TGTGCCAGCAGCTCTAGCGGACCCTCCGAGCAGTACTTC.

This clonotype was counted a few times. The J gene is TRBJ1-2, the V gene TRBV2; tentative D call: TRBD1 (5 bases). Germline V gene sequence: CDR1 SNHLY, CDR2 FYNNEI. The CDR3 sequence is 13 residues long. The V end lost 4 bases, the J end lost 6 bases, and 12 bases lay between the germline ends. CDR3 bases: TGTGCCAGCAGTGTTCAGGGCCTAGATGGCTACACCTTC. Translated: CASSVQGLDGYTF.

The V and J genes are TRBV6-1 and TRBJ2-3, with a possible D match to TRBD2 (5 bases). CDR1 and CDR2 (germline): MNHNS, SASEGT. The CDR3 is 13 residues long. V was clipped by 1 base and J by 4 bases, with 6 bases between them. CDR3 in amino acids: CASSEGGPDTQYF. For the CDR3, the DNA is TGTGCCAGCAGTGAAGGAGGGCCAGATACGCAGTATTTT.

The chain has TRBV20-1 and TRBJ2-3; a possible D gene is TRBD2 (5 bases). The CDR3 totals 14 residues. Trimming removed 5 bases from V and 1 base from J, with 13 bases in between. CDR1 is DFQATT and CDR2 is SNEGSKA in the germline V gene (reference sequence). The CDR3 sequence is CSAALRAGTDTQYF. DNA of the CDR3: TGCAGTGCTGCCTTGCGGGCTGGCACAGATACGCAGTATTTT.